One sample yielded the 11 T cell receptor beta chains listed below, sequenced in a study of spatial heterogeneity in lung cancer. What these receptors recognize is not known. One entry per CDR3 protein, called by TCRdb with MiXCR from the 5' RACE reads. The sample shows roughly 18,000 distinct CDR3 sequences, roughly 10% of them seen only once. Study observations and caveats: Counts that tracked tumor mutation counts were those of expanded intratumoral alpha and beta TCRs.

Time point here: sample taken at primary tumor resection. The specimen comprised lung tumor tissue, sampled at surgery. Source of these receptors: a female donor with early-stage non-small cell lung cancer.

This clonotype rates as medium-sized (0.01 to 0.1%). Because the library targeted alpha chains, this beta chain is an off-target read whose size means little. J is TRBJ2-1 and V is TRBV3-1; 10 bases map to TRBD2. Germline CDR1 is LGHDT and CDR2 is YNNKEL (reference sequence). The CDR3 totals 15 residues. V shed 2 bases, J shed 5 bases, and the junction held 3 bases outside the gene matches. The CDR3 reads CASSQLAGANNEQFF. The CDR3 DNA sequence: TGTGCCAGCAGCCAACTAGCGGGGGCCAACAATGAGCAGTTCTTC.

A word on this clonotype: This beta chain represents an off-target read in a library built for alpha chains; its size is of limited meaning. The CDR3 region has the DNA TGTGCCAGCAGCCCTGACTATAAACCTTCCTACGAGCAGTACTTC. Its translation: CASSPDYKPSYEQYF. This chain connects TRBV7-2 to TRBJ2-7, with D maybe TRBD2 (5 bases). With 5 bases removed from V and 1 base from J, the gap between germline ends came to 15 bases. The CDR3 totals 15 residues. The germline V gene has CDR1 SGHTA and CDR2 FQGNSA.

There are many counts of this clonotype. A library prepared for alpha chains yielded this beta chain as an off-target read; its size is of little meaning. The chain joins TRBV14 to TRBJ2-7; 10 nucleotides agree with TRBD1. Trimming at V came to 6 bases and at J to 3 bases, leaving 8 bases not matched to a gene. Germline assignment: CDR1 SGHDN and CDR2 FVKESK. The CDR3 consists of 15 residues. The CDR3 sequence is CASRDSGQGFYEQYF. In DNA, the CDR3 is TGTGCCAGCAGAGACTCGGGACAGGGGTTCTACGAGCAGTACTTC. Looking up the rest from reference TRBV14 and TRBJ2-7 gives the full variable domain: EAGVTQFPSHSVIEKGQTVTLRCDPISGHDNLYWYRRVMGKEIKFLLHFVKESKQDESGMPNNRFLAERTGGTYSTLKVQPAELEDSGVYFCASRDSGQGFYEQYFGPGTRLTVT.

Turning to this clonotype: With the library built for alpha chains, this beta chain is off target and its frequency is not meaningful. The V and J genes are TRBV4-1 and TRBJ2-7; D possibly uses TRBD1 or TRBD2 (6 bases each). Trimming removed 0 bases from V and 5 bases from J, with 29 bases in between. This CDR3 comprises 20 residues. CDR1 is MGHRA and CDR2 is YSYEKL in the germline V gene. CDR3 bases: TGCGCCAGCAGCCAAGATCTTCCCCTAGGGGGGTCAGGGGTTCCCCACGAGCAGTACTTC. As protein: CASSQDLPLGGSGVPHEQYF.

On this clonotype itself: The size of this beta chain means little, since it is a stray read in a library made for alpha chains. The CDR3 bases are TGTGCCTGGAGTCCCGCCCACGAGCAGTACTTC. Translated, it gives CAWSPAHEQYF. The chain recombines TRBV30 with TRBJ2-7, with D uncertain. From germline, CDR1 is GTSNPN and CDR2 SVGIG (reference sequence). The CDR3 loop spans 11 amino acids. V was cut by 2 bases and J by 5 bases, with 7 bases left in between.

This clonotype was counted ten times or more. The size of this beta chain means little, since it is a stray read in a library made for alpha chains. The chain couples TRBV7-3 to TRBJ2-3, with 9 bases fitting TRBD2. Germline CDR1 is SGHTA and CDR2 is FQGTGA. CDR3 length equals 18 residues. V was clipped by 1 base and J by 4 bases; unmatched bases: 12. The CDR3 spells CASSLKPPRAGGPDTQYF. CDR3 nucleotide sequence: TGTGCCAGCAGCTTAAAACCCCCTAGAGCGGGGGGCCCAGATACGCAGTATTTT.

This clonotype was counted many times. This beta chain slipped into a library made for alpha chains as a stray read, so its size is not meaningful. This chain links TRBV20-1 with TRBJ2-7; D could derive from TRBD1 or TRBD2 (5 bases each). The CDR3 is made up of 11 amino acids. Germline lookup yields CDR1 DFQATT and CDR2 SNEGSKA (reference sequence). Trimming took 1 base from V and 6 from J, leaving 7 bases between them. CDR3 in amino acids: CSARAGTEQYF. The CDR3 nucleotides read TGCAGTGCTAGAGCAGGGACCGAGCAGTACTTC.

This clonotype appeared many times. In a library made to pick up alpha chains, this beta chain is a stray read with a size that means little. This chain uses TRBV3-1 with TRBJ2-2; no definite D call. Per germline, CDR1 LGHDT and CDR2 YNNKEL (reference sequence). V lost 4 bases to trimming and J lost 7 bases, with 7 bases between them. The length of the CDR3 is 12 residues. CDR3 coding DNA: TGTGCCAGCAGCCCGGTGAGCGGGGAGCTGTTTTTT. Translating it yields CASSPVSGELFF.

This clonotype was counted a few times. This beta chain is off target for a library built for alpha chains, so its abundance means little. V is TRBV6-1 and J is TRBJ1-2, with D perhaps matching TRBD1 (5 bases). CDR1 is MNHNS and CDR2 is SASEGT in the germline V gene. The CDR3 totals 13 residues. Trimming removed 1 base at V and 7 bases at J, with 10 bases between. CDR3 region: CASSEDGQTGYTF. Written as DNA, the CDR3 is TGTGCCAGCAGTGAAGATGGACAAACTGGCTACACCTTC.

The table lists this clonotype with many counts. In a library made to pick up alpha chains, this beta chain is a stray read with a size that means little. The J gene is TRBJ1-6, the V gene TRBV7-8, with 10 bases aligning to TRBD1. CDR1 and CDR2 from the germline V gene are SGHVS and FQNEAQ. The CDR3 has 15 amino acids. V was pared by 5 bases and J by 9 bases, with 7 bases of the junction left unmatched. CDR3 bases: TGTGCCAGCAGCCCGGACAGGGGGGGATTTTCACCCCTCCACTTT. It yields the protein CASSPDRGGFSPLHF.

To note about this clonotype: Being off target in a library aimed at alpha chains, this beta chain has a size of little meaning. The chain is built from TRBV2 and TRBJ1-2, with no clear D. Trimming left V 1 base short and J 8 bases short, with 14 bases between. The CDR3 consists of 14 residues. Germline V gene sequence: CDR1 SNHLY, CDR2 FYNNEI. CDR3 sequence reads: CASSEERTGSGYTF. The CDR3 coding sequence is TGTGCCAGCAGTGAAGAACGGACCGGGAGCGGCTACACCTTC.